The clone carrying this TCR beta chain has a handful of counts. The antigen is undetermined. TCRdb used MiXCR to reprocess the reads, holding one entry per CDR3 protein. Of around 900,000 distinct CDR3 sequences listed, 25% to 40% were seen once; the top ten hold about an eighth. This entry comes from a study of T cell repertoires in cytomegalovirus infection. Across the whole study: Signatures in public TCR beta sequences pointed to both CMV infection and matching HLA type.

Whole-study results and caveats: Cumulative public TCR beta family frequency identified CMV carriers with the relevant HLA.

This sequence was found in a human donor in good health (CMV status not recorded). Some clones in this sample may be carry-over from other donors' samples. The sequencing used cultured CD8+ T cells from PBMCs, collected from culture after CMV antigen stimulation.

CDR3 loop: CASSHPVGHNLGNTEAFF. In nucleotides, the CDR3 is TGTGCCAGCAGCCATCCTGTTGGACACAACCTAGGGAACACTGAAGCTTTCTTT. The chain carries TRBV7-9 and TRBJ1-1, with a weak D call TRBD1 (5 bases). This CDR3 is 18 amino acids long. Trimming left V 5 bases short and J 1 base short, with 23 bases between. The germline gives CDR1 SEHNR, CDR2 FQNEAQ (reference sequence).